The present entry profiles one T cell receptor beta chain with its context. The antigen is undetermined. CDR1 and CDR2 from the germline V gene are SGHDN and FVKESK. Trimming removed 4 bases from V and 4 bases from J, with 11 bases in between. The CDR3 has 14 residues. This entry is derived from a study of T-cell memory formation after mild COVID-19. Study in general: Largely donor-specific sequence clusters came from a couple of donors.

General study results and limits: The study detected some responding clones in pre-infection memory, suggesting cross-reactive memory joined. Mostly located in CM and EM were contracting CD4+ clones, with contracting CD8+ clones located in EMRA.

A 5'RACE reaction primed in the constant segment made cDNA libraries of TCR alpha and TCR beta, and these carried sample barcodes and UMIs. MiXCR, applied by TCRdb to the 5' RACE reads, yields one record per CDR3 protein. This table holds about 290,000 distinct CDR3 sequences, about a sixth found once. This rearrangement joins TRBV14 to TRBJ2-1; possibly TRBD2 for D (6 bases). The sample comprised PBMCs or a T cell subset sorted from them (not recorded which). The receptor's source is a man between 18 and 35 years old who had mild COVID-19 (a few samples of this study predate the infection). Cell type and time point are not known. The CDR3 is CASSRAGRYNEQFF. In nucleotides, the CDR3 is TGTGCCAGCAGCCGGGCAGGGAGGTACAATGAGCAGTTCTTC. The full variable domain, completed using reference TRBV14 and TRBJ2-1, is EAGVTQFPSHSVIEKGQTVTLRCDPISGHDNLYWYRRVMGKEIKFLLHFVKESKQDESGMPNNRFLAERTGGTYSTLKVQPAELEDSGVYFCASSRAGRYNEQFFGPGTRLTVL.